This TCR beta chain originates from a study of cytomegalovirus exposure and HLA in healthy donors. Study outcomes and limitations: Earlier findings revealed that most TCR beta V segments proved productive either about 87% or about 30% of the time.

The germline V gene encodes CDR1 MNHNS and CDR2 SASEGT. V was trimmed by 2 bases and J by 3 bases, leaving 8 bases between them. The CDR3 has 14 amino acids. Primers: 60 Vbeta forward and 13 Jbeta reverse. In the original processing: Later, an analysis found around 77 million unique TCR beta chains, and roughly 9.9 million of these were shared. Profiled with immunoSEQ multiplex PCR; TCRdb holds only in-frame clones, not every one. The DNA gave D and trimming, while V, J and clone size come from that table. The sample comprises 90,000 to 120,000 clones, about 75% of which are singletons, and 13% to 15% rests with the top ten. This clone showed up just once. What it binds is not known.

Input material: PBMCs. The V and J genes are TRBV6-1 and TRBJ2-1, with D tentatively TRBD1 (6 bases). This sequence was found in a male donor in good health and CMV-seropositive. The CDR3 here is CASSEQGSYNEQFF. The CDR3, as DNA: TGTGCCAGCAGTGAACAGGGGAGCTACAATGAGCAGTTCTTC.